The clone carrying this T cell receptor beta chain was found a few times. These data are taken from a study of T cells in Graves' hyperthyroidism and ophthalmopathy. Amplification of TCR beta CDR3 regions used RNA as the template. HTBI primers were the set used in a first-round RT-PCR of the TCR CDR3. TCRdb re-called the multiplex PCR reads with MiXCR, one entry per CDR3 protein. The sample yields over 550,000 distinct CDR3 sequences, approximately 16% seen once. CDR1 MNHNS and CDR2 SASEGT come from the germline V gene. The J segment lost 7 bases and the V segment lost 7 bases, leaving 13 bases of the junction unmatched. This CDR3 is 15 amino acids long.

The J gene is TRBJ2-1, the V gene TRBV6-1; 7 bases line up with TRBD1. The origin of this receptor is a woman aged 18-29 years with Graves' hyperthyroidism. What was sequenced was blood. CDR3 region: CASNQRSTGWNEQFF. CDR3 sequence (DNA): TGTGCCAGCAACCAAAGATCGACAGGGTGGAATGAGCAGTTCTTC.